These 15 T cell receptor beta chains share one sample of origin, sequenced in a study of CD8+ T cells in alopecia areata. As to treatment: oral pan-JAK inhibitor, 5-10 mg twice daily. Isolated RNA was reverse transcribed into cDNA used as the sequencing template. Assay: immunoSEQ multiplex PCR; the TCRdb copy retains only in-frame clones and omits some. This repertoire shows roughly 100,000 clones, 44% found once; its top ten account for around 19%. Sample: CD8+ T cells sorted from blood, taken at week 24, from a patient treated with tofacitinib. The receptor set was obtained from a human donor with alopecia areata.

The J gene is TRBJ2-7, the V gene TRBV5-1; D might be TRBD2 (6 bases). V shed 0 bases and J shed 5 bases, with 15 bases lying between them. The germline gives CDR1 SGHRS, CDR2 YFSETQ. The CDR3 is 15 residues long. CDR3 amino acids: CASSLVGREKDEQYF. As DNA, the CDR3 is TGCGCCAGCAGCTTGGTTGGGCGGGAAAAGGACGAGCAGTACTTC.

This clone has more than one count but fewer than ten. J is TRBJ1-1 and V is TRBV29-1; 7 bases align to TRBD1. CDR3 length: 13 residues. V lost 7 bases and J lost 7; bases outside the gene matches: 12. Germline assignment: CDR1 SQVTM and CDR2 ANQGSEA. In DNA form, the CDR3 reads TGCAGCGCTGGAGGGGGCACATGGTTTGAAGCTTTCTTT. It translates to CSAGGGTWFEAFF.

In this sample, this clone turned up a few times. This sequence joins TRBV30 and TRBJ1-4, with TRBD1 matching 10 bases. The CDR3 is made up of 15 amino acids. The V segment lost 4 bases and the J segment 8 bases; nucleotides outside the gene matches: 10. The germline V gene encodes CDR1 GTSNPN and CDR2 SVGIG (reference sequence). The CDR3 DNA reads TGTGCCTGGAACCCCCCCGGGACAGGGGACGAAAAACTGTTTTTT. Its translation: CAWNPPGTGDEKLFF.

This clone has only a few counts. V usage is TRBV7-9 and J usage is TRBJ2-3, with D hard to call. The CDR3 contains 13 residues. The V and J ends lost 5 bases and 1 base respectively, with 7 bases between them. CDR1 is SEHNR and CDR2 is FQNEAQ in the germline V gene (reference sequence). The CDR3 DNA follows: TGTGCCAGCAGCCCCCCCGGCACAGATACGCAGTATTTT. Protein sequence: CASSPPGTDTQYF. Combining the CDR3 with reference TRBV7-9 and TRBJ2-3 gives the whole variable domain DTGVSQNPRHKITKRGQNVTFRCDPISEHNRLYWYRQTLGQGPEFLTYFQNEAQLEKSRLLSDRFSAERPKGSFSTLEIQRTEQGDSAMYLCASSPPGTDTQYFGPGTRLTVL.

This clone was counted between two and nine times. The chain recombines TRBV4-3 with TRBJ2-7; 8 bases are shared with TRBD1. Germline loops: CDR1 LGHNA, CDR2 YSLEER. After removal of 4 bases from V and 7 bases from J, the junction contained 9 bases not matched to a gene. There are 14 residues in the CDR3. The DNA for the CDR3 is TGCGCCAGCAGCCCCCGACAGGGGCTGTTGGAGCAGTACTTC. This gives the protein CASSPRQGLLEQYF.

This clone was counted only a few times. In DNA form, the CDR3 reads TGTGCCAGCAGCCTAGAAGGCCGGGACACTGAAGCTTTCTTT. Residues: CASSLEGRDTEAFF. V is TRBV9 and J is TRBJ1-1; the D is unclear. The germline gives CDR1 SGDLS, CDR2 YYNGEE. The CDR3 sequence is 14 residues long. V lost 4 bases to trimming and J lost 3 bases, with 13 bases between them.

V gene TRBV7-9 combines with J gene TRBJ2-4; no definite D call. The V and J ends lost 4 bases and 5 bases respectively, with 12 bases between them. CDR1 and CDR2 from the germline V gene are SEHNR and FQNEAQ (reference sequence). The CDR3 runs to 14 residues. CDR3 sequence: CASSSSSSENIQYF. As DNA, the CDR3 is TGTGCCAGCAGCTCGAGTTCTTCCGAAAACATTCAGTACTTC.

This clone came up a few times. The chain links TRBV11-2 to TRBJ2-7; TRBD2 might be the D (6 bases). The CDR3 runs 15 residues. From germline, CDR1 is SGHAT and CDR2 FQNNGV. Trimming took 4 bases from V and 1 from J, leaving 14 bases between them. The DNA for the CDR3 is TGTGCCAGCAGCTCTATAGGGGACTTATCCTACGAGCAGTACTTC. It encodes CASSSIGDLSYEQYF.

This clone was counted a few times. The rearrangement links TRBV19 to TRBJ1-4; no reliable D call. CDR1 LNHDA and CDR2 SQIVND come from the germline V gene (reference sequence). The CDR3 has 13 residues. Trimming took off 4 bases at V and 0 bases at J, with 3 bases between the two ends. CDR3 nucleotide sequence: TGTGCCAGTAGTACTACAACTAATGAAAAACTGTTTTTT. It specifies CASSTTTNEKLFF. Using reference TRBV19 and TRBJ1-4 for the parts outside the CDR3, the full variable domain is DGGITQSPKYLFRKEGQNVTLSCEQNLNHDAMYWYRQDPGQGLRLIYYSQIVNDFQKGDIAEGYSVSREKKESFPLTVTSAQKNPTAFYLCASSTTTNEKLFFGSGTQLSVL.

The gene calls are TRBV15 and TRBJ2-1; TRBD2 matches 8 bases. CDR3 length: 14 residues. The germline gives CDR1 LNHNV, CDR2 YYDKDF (reference sequence). V lost 0 bases to trimming and J lost 8 bases; unmatched junction nucleotides: 3. In nucleotides, the CDR3 is TGTGCCACCAGCAGAGAGCGGGAGGTTTATGAGCAGTTCTTC. Its protein product is CATSREREVYEQFF.

This chain joins TRBV10-3 and TRBJ1-2, with D unclear. Looked up from germline, CDR1 is ENHRY and CDR2 is SYGVKD. The CDR3 totals 9 residues. Trimming took off 8 bases at V and 7 bases at J, with 5 bases between the two ends. As DNA, the CDR3 is TGTGCCATCGGACTTGGCTACACCTTC. Translation: CAIGLGYTF.

This clone was counted a few times. The chain links TRBV19 to TRBJ2-7, with D hard to call. CDR3 length equals 14 residues. The ends were cut back, 3 bases at V and 0 bases at J, with 9 bases in the middle. Germline CDR1 and CDR2: LNHDA and SQIVND (reference sequence). Here the CDR3 DNA reads TGTGCCAGTAGTATGCCGCTAGTCTCCTACGAGCAGTACTTC. Its translation: CASSMPLVSYEQYF.

The rearrangement uses TRBV7-9 and TRBJ2-5; a weak D match, TRBD1 (6 bases). CDR1 SEHNR and CDR2 FQNEAQ come from the germline V gene (reference sequence). The CDR3 sequence is 13 residues long. V lost 3 bases and J lost 3, with 8 bases in between. This CDR3 reads CASSLPGEETQYF. The CDR3 DNA follows: TGTGCCAGCAGCTTGCCAGGGGAAGAGACCCAGTACTTC.

This chain connects TRBV9 to TRBJ2-3; 10 positions match TRBD2. The CDR3 sequence is 15 residues long. V lost 4 bases, J lost 8 bases, and 10 bases stayed unmatched. Germline CDR1 is SGDLS and CDR2 is YYNGEE. CDR3 DNA sequence: TGTGCCAGCAGCTGGACTAGCGGAGAAACCCTTACGCAGTATTTT. Translating gives CASSWTSGETLTQYF.

This clone showed up just a few times. This chain joins TRBV9 and TRBJ2-3; TRBD1 matches at 8 bases. CDR1 SGDLS and CDR2 YYNGEE come from the germline V gene. The CDR3 runs 15 residues. V lost 0 bases to trimming and J lost 5 bases; unmatched junction nucleotides: 5. CDR3: CASSVGDRRGDTQYF. CDR3 DNA sequence: TGTGCCAGCAGCGTAGGGGACAGGCGGGGAGATACGCAGTATTTT.